This passage covers 24 T cell receptor beta chains from one sample sequenced in a study of blood T cell repertoires in COVID-19. Assay: immunoSEQ multiplex PCR; the TCRdb copy retains only in-frame clones and omits some. The sample contains around 250,000 clones, around 83% of which appear only once. The sample was peripheral blood. The receptor set was obtained from a man aged 80 or over with acute or convalescent COVID-19.

The genes are TRBV18 and TRBJ2-2; weak D call: TRBD1 (5 bases). The CDR3 runs to 16 residues. V lost 5 bases, J lost 6 bases, and 19 bases lay in between. Germline lookup yields CDR1 KGHSH and CDR2 LQKENI. CDR3 coding DNA: TGTGCCAGCTCAGAGCAGAGCAGGGCTGTTCCCGGGGAGCTGTTTTTT. Translation gives CASSEQSRAVPGELFF.

The J gene is TRBJ2-5, the V gene TRBV7-2, with a weak D call TRBD2 (6 bases). Germline CDR1 reads SGHTA; CDR2 reads FQGNSA. The CDR3 covers 15 residues. V was cut by 1 base and J by 5 bases, with 14 bases left in between. The CDR3 region has the DNA TGTGCCAGCAGCTTAGGGGGAATAGGAGGGGAGACCCAGTACTTC. It encodes CASSLGGIGGETQYF. The full variable domain, with the rest looked up from reference TRBV7-2 and TRBJ2-5, is GAGVSQSPSNKVTEKGKDVELRCDPISGHTALYWYRQSLGQGLEFLIYFQGNSAPDKSGLPSDRFSAERTGGSVSTLTIQRTQQEDSAVYLCASSLGGIGGETQYFGPGTRLLVL.

The count of this clone is one. The chain couples TRBV3-1 (or the pseudogene TRBV3-2) to TRBJ2-6; unclear D gene. The CDR3 is 18 residues long. Per the germline V gene, CDR1 is LGHDT and CDR2 is YNNKEL (reference sequence). V lost 1 base and J 0 bases, leaving 13 bases between the germline ends. The CDR3 reads CASSQVVRWSSGANVLTF. Written as DNA, the CDR3 is TGTGCCAGCAGCCAAGTCGTTCGGTGGAGCTCTGGGGCCAACGTCCTGACTTTC.

The chain combines TRBV6-6 with TRBJ1-2, with D perhaps matching TRBD1 (5 bases). CDR1 MNHNY and CDR2 SVGAGI come from the germline V gene (reference sequence). Trimming took off 2 bases at V and 8 bases at J, with 12 bases between the two ends. The length of the CDR3 is 13 residues. The CDR3: CASSYEEGRGYTF. DNA of the CDR3: TGTGCCAGCAGTTACGAGGAGGGGCGAGGCTACACCTTC.

The chain recombines TRBV5-1 with TRBJ1-1; D perhaps matches TRBD1 (5 bases). This CDR3 has 14 residues. Germline assignment: CDR1 SGHRS and CDR2 YFSETQ. V lost 6 bases and J 3 bases, leaving 15 bases between the germline ends. The CDR3 loop reads CASTSGGVDTEAFF. DNA for the CDR3: TGCGCCAGCACAAGCGGGGGGGTTGACACTGAAGCTTTCTTT.

J is TRBJ1-5 and V is TRBV19; 9 bases are shared with TRBD1. Per the germline V gene, CDR1 is LNHDA and CDR2 is SQIVND (reference sequence). This CDR3 comprises 15 residues. V dropped 0 bases and J dropped 7; count of bases not matched to a gene: 4. CDR3: CASSIEQGAEQPQHF. Written as DNA, the CDR3 is TGTGCCAGTAGTATAGAACAGGGGGCCGAACAGCCCCAGCATTTT.

As for this clone: The sample contains more than one DNA sequence encoding this CDR3. J is TRBJ2-7 and V is TRBV3-1 (or the pseudogene TRBV3-2); the match to TRBD2 covers 9 bases. The CDR3 is 13 amino acids. Germline CDR1 is LGHDT and CDR2 is YNNKEL (reference sequence). V lost 2 bases, J lost 7 bases, and 3 bases stayed unmatched. The CDR3 loop is CASSQLAGYEQYF. As DNA, the CDR3 is TGTGCCAGCAGCCAACTAGCGGGGTATGAGCAGTACTTC.

The DNA of the CDR3 is TGTGCCAGCAGTACCGCTACAGAAACCGGGGAGCTGTTTTTT. Amino acids: CASSTATETGELFF. V gene TRBV2 combines with J gene TRBJ2-2; D remains unclear. Germline CDR1 reads SNHLY; CDR2 reads FYNNEI. Deletions cut 5 bases from V and 5 bases from J, with 12 bases between. CDR3 size: 14 residues.

This clone is termed medium-sized. The chain links TRBV13 to TRBJ2-7; 10 positions agree with TRBD2. The CDR3 is 15 residues long. The ends lost 5 bases at V and 3 bases at J; junction bases unmatched: 7. Germline CDR1 reads PRHDT; CDR2 reads FYEKMQ (reference sequence). This chain's CDR3 is CASSPWTSGYYEQYF. CDR3 DNA: TGTGCCAGCAGCCCCTGGACTAGCGGTTACTACGAGCAGTACTTC.

The chain is built from TRBV6-5 and TRBJ1-1; 7 nucleotides agree with TRBD1. The V segment lost 8 bases and the J segment 8 bases; nucleotides outside the gene matches: 14. The CDR3 totals 14 residues. Germline-derived CDR1 and CDR2 are MNHEY and SVGAGI. CDR3 coding DNA: TGTGCCAGCCGGGGGATCGGGACAGTCGAGGAAGCTTTCTTT. Protein: CASRGIGTVEEAFF.

The J gene is TRBJ2-2, the V gene TRBV28; 9 nucleotides line up with TRBD2. Looked up from germline, CDR1 is MDHEN and CDR2 is SYDVKM. The CDR3 length is 14 residues. The junction had 4 bases not matched to a gene; V was cut back by 6 bases and J by 5 bases. CDR3 protein: CASRPTSGTGELFF. CDR3 nucleotide sequence: TGTGCCAGCAGGCCTACTAGCGGGACCGGGGAGCTGTTTTTT.

The V and J genes are TRBV5-1 and TRBJ1-4, with D perhaps TRBD1 (6 bases). From germline, CDR1 is SGHRS and CDR2 YFSETQ. The CDR3 sequence is 12 residues long. Deletions cut 4 bases from V and 14 bases from J, with 15 bases between. CDR3 in DNA: TGCGCCAGCAGCCCCGGGCCGGGACACCTGTTTTTT. It specifies CASSPGPGHLFF.

The chain is built from TRBV5-4 and TRBJ2-3, with 8 bases matching TRBD2. Germline V gene data show CDR1 as SGHNT and CDR2 as YYREEE (reference sequence). There are 16 residues in the CDR3. V trimming: 4 bases; J trimming: 0 bases; junction bases outside the gene matches: 7. CDR3 sequence (DNA): TGTGCCAGCAGCCCGGGGGGGCAGCTAAGCACAGATACGCAGTATTTT. Encoded protein: CASSPGGQLSTDTQYF.

The chain recombines TRBV6-6 with TRBJ1-5; D gene uncertain. Trimming left V 6 bases short and J 9 bases short, with 12 bases between. Germline lookup yields CDR1 MNHNY and CDR2 SVGAGI (reference sequence). The CDR3 sequence is 12 residues long. In DNA, the CDR3 is TGTGCCAGCAGATCGCAGGATCGGCCCCAGCATTTT. Its translation is CASRSQDRPQHF.

This chain joins TRBV7-9 and TRBJ1-1; 9 bases fit TRBD1. CDR3 length equals 17 residues. With 5 bases clipped from V and 0 bases from J, the junction kept 10 bases outside the gene matches. The germline V gene has CDR1 SEHNR and CDR2 FQNEAQ (reference sequence). The DNA for the CDR3 is TGTGCCAGCAGCGGATCGACAGGGGGTGGCATGAACACTGAAGCTTTCTTT. It specifies CASSGSTGGGMNTEAFF.

V and J are TRBV10-2 and TRBJ2-2; 8 positions match TRBD1. With V trimmed by 11 bases and J by 0 bases, 14 bases remained unmatched. The length of the CDR3 is 17 residues. The germline gives CDR1 WSHSY, CDR2 SAAADI. CDR3 sequence reads: CAAIPPGTGTNTGELFF. The CDR3 nucleotides read TGCGCCGCGATCCCCCCCGGGACAGGCACGAACACCGGGGAGCTGTTTTTT.

This clone appeared once. The chain links TRBV7-6 to TRBJ2-1, with D possibly TRBD1 on 5 matching bases. The germline gives CDR1 SGHVS, CDR2 FNYEAQ. Deletions cut 2 bases from V and 0 bases from J, with 11 bases between. The CDR3 covers 16 residues. The CDR3 reads CASSLLRQSSYNEQFF. In nucleotides, the CDR3 is TGTGCCAGCAGCTTATTGCGACAGAGCTCCTACAATGAGCAGTTCTTC.

CDR3 residues: CASSFQGDSNQPQHF. For the CDR3, the DNA is TGTGCCAGCAGCTTCCAAGGGGATAGCAATCAGCCCCAGCATTTT. The chain carries TRBV7-2 and TRBJ1-5, with D maybe TRBD1 (5 bases). CDR3 length: 15 amino acids. Trimming left V 3 bases short and J 0 bases short, with 9 bases between. The germline CDR1 and CDR2 sequences are SGHTA and FQGNSA.

The chain carries TRBV12-3 or TRBV12-4 and TRBJ1-4, with TRBD1 as a possible D gene (5 bases). V was clipped by 5 bases and J by 8 bases, with 12 bases between them. The CDR3 extends over 13 amino acids. CDR3 nucleotide sequence: TGTGCCAGCAGTCCCAGGGAAACGGAAAAACTGTTTTTT. Protein sequence: CASSPRETEKLFF.

CDR3 DNA sequence: TGTGTCTCAGCTTTAGGACAGGGCTACGAGCAGTACTTC. Its translation is CVSALGQGYEQYF. The chain couples TRBV12-3 or TRBV12-4 to TRBJ2-7, with 8 bases lining up with TRBD1. CDR3 length: 13 amino acids.

The gene calls are TRBV29-1 and TRBJ2-7; 7 bases are shared with TRBD1. The CDR3 length is 13 residues. The V gene end was trimmed by 7 bases and the J gene end by 3 bases; junction bases not matched to a gene: 9. Germline V gives CDR1 SQVTM, CDR2 ANQGSEA. CDR3 in DNA: TGCAGCGCAAGCCGGGACAGCTTCTACGAGCAGTACTTC. This translates into CSASRDSFYEQYF.

This clone was seen just once. The chain has TRBV20-1 and TRBJ2-7; weak D call: TRBD2 (6 bases). V dropped 3 bases and J dropped 5 bases, with 23 bases sitting between them. The CDR3 spans 16 residues. CDR1 DFQATT and CDR2 SNEGSKA come from the germline V gene (reference sequence). CDR3 DNA sequence: TGCAGTGCTAGTGACGCGGGACGGCTAACGGTCAACGAGCAGTACTTC. Residues: CSASDAGRLTVNEQYF.

The count of this clone is one. The rearrangement links TRBV7-2 to TRBJ2-1, with D maybe TRBD2 (6 bases). Per germline, CDR1 SGHTA and CDR2 FQGNSA. This CDR3 has 13 residues. V shed 6 bases and J shed 7 bases, with 13 bases lying between them. The CDR3: CASSRRGFNEQFF. CDR3 bases: TGTGCCAGCAGTCGGCGGGGCTTTAATGAGCAGTTCTTC.

V gene TRBV28 combines with J gene TRBJ1-1, with 8 bases matching TRBD1. V was pared by 11 bases and J by 0 bases, with 14 bases of the junction left unmatched. CDR1 and CDR2 from the germline V gene are MDHEN and SYDVKM. The CDR3 is 16 residues long. The CDR3 bases are TGTGCCTCATTACAGGGGGGGGCCCCTATGAACACTGAAGCTTTCTTT. It specifies CASLQGGAPMNTEAFF.